Sequencing of this T cell receptor beta chain was carried out in a study of cytomegalovirus exposure and HLA in healthy donors. At sampling all donors were nominally healthy, likely with unrecorded immune exposures. PCR primers comprised 60 Vbeta and 13 Jbeta primers. Here immunoSEQ multiplex PCR was the method, and the copy in TCRdb shows in-frame clones only, minus some. The sample lists roughly 110,000 clones, around three quarters occurring once. Germline V gene sequence: CDR1 DFQATT, CDR2 SNEGSKA (reference sequence). V was clipped by 4 bases and J by 10 bases, with 10 bases between them. The CDR3 is 11 residues long.

The J gene is TRBJ1-4, the V gene TRBV20-1, with D possibly matching TRBD1 (5 bases). Sequencing input: PBMCs. This receptor was taken from a woman between 18 and 30 years old in good health and CMV-seropositive. The CDR3 loop reads CSATGLAKLFF. As DNA, the CDR3 is TGCAGTGCTACAGGGTTGGCAAAACTGTTTTTT.